The 21 T cell receptor beta chains given below trace back to one sample, sequenced in a study of T-cell reconstitution after alpha-beta-depleted transplantation in children (TCRdb year 2016). The library relied on PCR. Sequencing used an Illumina HiSeq 2500. TCR library preparation used molecular barcoding, with unique molecular identifiers applied to normalize quantification of the TCRbeta repertoire. TCRdb reprocessing: public reads trimmed at Q25 with fastp, clones called with MiXCR, in-frame beta chains kept. Rows are combined by CDR3 protein, so each entry shows the most common genes and DNA. For this sample there are tens of thousands of distinct CDR3 sequences; around 40% appear just once. The ten largest clones take up 95% to 98% of the sample. The sample's treatment or condition label, decoded: allogeneic hematopoietic cell transplantation with graft depleted of TCRalphabeta T cells and CD19 B cells.

This specimen consisted of PBMCs, mostly from graft donor cells, obtained 360 days after TCRalphabeta/CD19-depleted stem cell transplant. Every receptor here comes from a male patient younger than 18 who had a stem cell transplant for acute lymphoblastic leukemia, so the T cells may come from the graft donor.

This clonotype was seen a single time. The V gene is TRBV20-1, the J gene TRBJ1-1; 8 nucleotides agree with TRBD1. V shed 3 bases and J 0 bases; nucleotides not matched to a gene: 3. Germline assignment: CDR1 DFQATT and CDR2 SNEGSKA (reference sequence). CDR3 length: 14 residues. The CDR3 sequence: CSASDRGMNTEAFF. CDR3 nucleotides: TGCAGTGCTAGCGACAGGGGAATGAACACTGAAGCTTTCTTT.

A few counts support this clonotype. The CDR3 DNA is TGTGCCAGCAGTTTTGATGGGGTAACTGAAGCTTTCTTT. Its translation: CASSFDGVTEAFF. The chain carries TRBV28 and TRBJ1-1; no definite D call. The CDR3 has 13 amino acids. The V gene lost 3 bases and the J gene lost 5 bases, with 10 bases spanning the gap. Germline V CDR1 and CDR2: MDHEN, SYDVKM.

V and J are TRBV14 and TRBJ2-5; unclear D gene. V was trimmed by 1 base and J by 9 bases, leaving 6 bases between them. Germline V gives CDR1 SGHDN, CDR2 FVKESK. The CDR3 extends over 11 amino acids. This chain's CDR3 is CASSQGPSQYF. CDR3 nucleotides: TGTGCCAGCAGCCAAGGCCCGTCCCAGTACTTC.

This sequence joins TRBV15 and TRBJ2-1, with D possibly being TRBD1 (6 bases). V was pared by 3 bases and J by 0 bases, with 9 bases between. CDR1 is LNHNV and CDR2 is YYDKDF in the germline V gene (reference sequence). This CDR3 is 15 amino acids long. CDR3 in amino acids: CATSSDRSSYNEQFF. CDR3 nucleotides: TGTGCCACCAGCAGCGACAGGAGCTCCTACAATGAGCAGTTCTTC.

This clonotype was detected only once. The V and J genes are TRBV12-3 or TRBV12-4 and TRBJ2-6; D is possibly TRBD2 (6 bases). Trimming pared 3 bases from V and 0 bases from J, leaving 15 bases between. The CDR3 runs to 18 residues. In DNA form, the CDR3 reads TGTGCCAGCAGTTTTGGGGTAGCGGCCACCTCTGGGGCCAACGTCCTGACTTTC. This translates into CASSFGVAATSGANVLTF.

This chain links TRBV4-3 with TRBJ2-7; 9 bases map to TRBD1. Germline lookup yields CDR1 LGHNA and CDR2 YSLEER. With 3 bases clipped from V and 1 base from J, the junction kept 7 bases outside the gene matches. The CDR3 is 16 residues long. CDR3 residues: CASSHVPGQGSYEQYF. The CDR3 nucleotides read TGCGCCAGCAGCCATGTCCCGGGACAGGGATCCTACGAGCAGTACTTC.

V is TRBV9 and J is TRBJ2-1, with 9 bases lining up with TRBD1. V shed 4 bases, J shed 6 bases, and the junction held 8 bases outside the gene matches. The CDR3 runs 15 residues. Per the germline V gene, CDR1 is SGDLS and CDR2 is YYNGEE. The CDR3 loop is CASSPGQGLRNEQFF. CDR3 in DNA: TGTGCCAGCAGCCCGGGACAGGGTTTACGCAATGAGCAGTTCTTC.

This clonotype was recorded once. The CDR3 protein is CASSYERGGVGELFF. In DNA form, the CDR3 reads TGTGCCAGCAGTTACGAGCGGGGGGGCGTCGGGGAGCTGTTTTTT. V and J are TRBV6-5 and TRBJ2-2; the match to TRBD2 covers 10 bases. V lost 2 bases to trimming and J lost 7 bases; unmatched junction nucleotides: 4. The CDR3 spans 15 residues. Germline V CDR1 and CDR2: MNHEY, SVGAGI.

The chain joins TRBV20-1 to TRBJ1-1, with D tentatively TRBD1 (5 bases). Germline lookup yields CDR1 DFQATT and CDR2 SNEGSKA (reference sequence). The CDR3 is 13 residues long. V was cut by 3 bases and J by 1 base, with 9 bases left in between. The CDR3 DNA reads TGCAGTGCTAGGGGACCGTCGAACACTGAAGCTTTCTTT. The encoded protein is CSARGPSNTEAFF.

The chain has TRBV7-9 and TRBJ2-7; D gene uncertain. Trimming stripped 3 bases from V and 0 bases from J, with 6 bases between. Germline V gives CDR1 SEHNR, CDR2 FQNEAQ (reference sequence). The CDR3 totals 13 residues. CDR3 sequence reads: CASSFGLSYEQYF. CDR3 DNA sequence: TGTGCCAGCAGCTTTGGTCTCTCCTACGAGCAGTACTTC.

This clonotype has a single count. The V gene is TRBV12-3 or TRBV12-4, the J gene TRBJ2-1, with 7 nucleotides matching TRBD1. The junction had 10 bases not matched to a gene; V was cut back by 6 bases and J by 5 bases. CDR3 size: 15 residues. DNA of the CDR3: TGTGCCAGCAGACGGTACGGGACAGAGAACAATGAGCAGTTCTTC. Protein product: CASRRYGTENNEQFF.

To note about this clonotype: The junction and the germline gene differ at one end; a read error may be behind it. The chain employs TRBV7-7 and TRBJ2-2; D might be TRBD2 (5 bases). The CDR3 contains 12 residues. Germline V gene sequence: CDR1 SSHAT, CDR2 FNYEAQ (reference sequence). CDR3 loop: CASSSGSGELFF. The CDR3 DNA reads TGTGCTAGCAGCTCGGGGTCCGGGGAGCTGTTTTTT.

The J gene is TRBJ2-7, the V gene TRBV6-5; TRBD1 matches 7 bases. Germline V lookup: CDR1 MNHEY, CDR2 SVGAGI. This CDR3 is built from 11 residues. The V gene end was trimmed by 4 bases and the J gene end by 9 bases; junction bases not matched to a gene: 3. This chain's CDR3 is CASSLQGTQYF. Here the CDR3 DNA reads TGTGCCAGCAGTTTACAGGGGACGCAGTACTTC.

The CDR3 spells CASILSGSTDTQYF. DNA of the CDR3: TGTGCCAGCATTCTATCTGGGAGCACAGATACGCAGTATTTT. The chain combines TRBV28 with TRBJ2-3; D ambiguous. Germline values: CDR1 MDHEN, CDR2 SYDVKM. V gave up 7 bases and J gave up 0 bases, with 11 bases separating them. This CDR3 has 14 amino acids.

The gene calls are TRBV4-3 and TRBJ1-1; D not resolved. Germline CDR1 is LGHNA and CDR2 is YSLEER. This CDR3 is built from 16 residues. V lost 0 bases, J lost 5 bases, and 16 bases lay in between. The CDR3 DNA reads as TGCGCCAGCAGCCAAGAGCCCATGGGTTTGGATACTGAAGCTTTCTTT. The encoded protein is CASSQEPMGLDTEAFF.

A few counts support this clonotype. This rearrangement joins TRBV28 to TRBJ1-2; 8 nucleotides align to TRBD1. This CDR3 has 13 residues. Germline V gene lookup returns CDR1 MDHEN and CDR2 SYDVKM. J was trimmed by 5 bases and V by 7 bases; bases with no gene match: 6. The CDR3 coding sequence is TGTGCCAGCATGTATTGGACAGGGTATGGCTACACCTTC. This translates into CASMYWTGYGYTF.

The chain is built from TRBV29-1 and TRBJ2-7, with no clear D. V gave up 4 bases and J gave up 4 bases, with 11 bases separating them. The CDR3 consists of 12 residues. Per germline, CDR1 SQVTM and CDR2 ANQGSEA. CDR3 sequence (DNA): TGCAGCGTTGCGGCAGGACCTTACGAGCAGTACTTC. This translates into CSVAAGPYEQYF.

The chain uses TRBV2 and TRBJ2-1; weak D call: TRBD1 (5 bases). This CDR3 spans 16 amino acids. The germline V gene has CDR1 SNHLY and CDR2 FYNNEI. V shed 1 base and J shed 4 bases, with 14 bases lying between them. CDR3 bases: TGTGCCAGCAGTGAAGGACACAGGTCATCTTACAATGAGCAGTTCTTC. It translates to CASSEGHRSSYNEQFF.

J is TRBJ2-2 and V is TRBV7-6; no clear D gene. CDR3 size: 13 residues. Germline CDR1 is SGHVS and CDR2 is FNYEAQ. The ends were cut back, 0 bases at V and 4 bases at J, with 3 bases in the middle. The CDR3 protein is CASSLATTGELFF. CDR3 DNA: TGTGCCAGCAGCTTAGCGACCACCGGGGAGCTGTTTTTT.

The sample holds a few counts of this clonotype. Germline and junction disagree at one end, which may indicate a read error. This chain links TRBV5-1 with TRBJ2-3; either TRBD1 or TRBD2 may supply D (5 bases each). The CDR3 spans 10 residues. Germline loops: CDR1 SGHRS, CDR2 YFSETQ. The CDR3 coding sequence is TGCGCCAGCCATTGCGGGCGGCAGGGTTTT. Translating it yields CASHCGRQGF.

The gene calls are TRBV5-1 and TRBJ2-3; TRBD2 aligns across 7 bases. Germline V lookup: CDR1 SGHRS, CDR2 YFSETQ. Trimming cost V 2 bases and J 6 bases; bases outside gene matches: 6. This CDR3 has 14 amino acids. DNA for the CDR3: TGCGCCAGCAGCTTTATTCAGGGAGGGGATACGCAGTATTTT. Encoded protein: CASSFIQGGDTQYF.